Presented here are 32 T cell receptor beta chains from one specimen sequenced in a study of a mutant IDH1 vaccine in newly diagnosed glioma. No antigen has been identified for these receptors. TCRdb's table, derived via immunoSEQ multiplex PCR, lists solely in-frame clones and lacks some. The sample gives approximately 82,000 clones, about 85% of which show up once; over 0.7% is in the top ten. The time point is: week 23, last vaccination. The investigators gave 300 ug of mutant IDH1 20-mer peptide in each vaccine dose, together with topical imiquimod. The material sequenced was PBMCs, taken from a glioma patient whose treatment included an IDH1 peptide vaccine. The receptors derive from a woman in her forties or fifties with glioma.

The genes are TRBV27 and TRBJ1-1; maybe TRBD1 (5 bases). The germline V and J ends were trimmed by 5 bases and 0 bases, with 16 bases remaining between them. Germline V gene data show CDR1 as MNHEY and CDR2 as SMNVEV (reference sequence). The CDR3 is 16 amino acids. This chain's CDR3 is CASSLYGTEVNTEAFF. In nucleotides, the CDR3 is TGTGCCAGCAGTCTCTATGGGACGGAAGTGAACACTGAAGCTTTCTTT.

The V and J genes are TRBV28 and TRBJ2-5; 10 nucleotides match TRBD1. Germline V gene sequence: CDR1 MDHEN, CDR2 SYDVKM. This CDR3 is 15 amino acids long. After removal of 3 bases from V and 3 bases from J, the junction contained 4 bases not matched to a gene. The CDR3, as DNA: TGTGCCAGCAGTTTGTCCGGGACAGGGGAAGAGACCCAGTACTTC. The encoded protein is CASSLSGTGEETQYF.

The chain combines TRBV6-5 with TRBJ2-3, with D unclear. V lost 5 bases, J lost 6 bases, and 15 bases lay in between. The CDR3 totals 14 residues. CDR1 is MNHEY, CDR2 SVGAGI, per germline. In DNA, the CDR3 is TGTGCCAGCAGTCGGACCCTAAGGACGGATACGCAGTATTTT. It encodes CASSRTLRTDTQYF.

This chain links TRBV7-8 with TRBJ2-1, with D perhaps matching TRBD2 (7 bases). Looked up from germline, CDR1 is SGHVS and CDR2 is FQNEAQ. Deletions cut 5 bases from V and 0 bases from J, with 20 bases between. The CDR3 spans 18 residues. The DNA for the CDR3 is TGTGCCAGCAGCGATATCCTTGGCGGGGGCAGCTCCTACAATGAGCAGTTCTTC. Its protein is CASSDILGGGSSYNEQFF.

CDR3 region: CATSTGVFDEQYF. CDR3 DNA: TGTGCCACCAGCACAGGGGTATTCGACGAGCAGTACTTC. The rearrangement uses TRBV15 and TRBJ2-7, with D possibly matching TRBD1 (6 bases). V shed 4 bases and J shed 5 bases, with 12 bases lying between them. CDR1 LNHNV and CDR2 YYDKDF come from the germline V gene (reference sequence). The CDR3 contains 13 residues. The whole variable domain, filled in from reference TRBV15 and TRBJ2-7, reads DAMVIQNPRYQVTQFGKPVTLSCSQTLNHNVMYWYQQKSSQAPKLLFHYYDKDFNNEADTPDNFQSRRPNTSFCFLDIRSPGLGDTAMYLCATSTGVFDEQYFGPGTRLTVT.

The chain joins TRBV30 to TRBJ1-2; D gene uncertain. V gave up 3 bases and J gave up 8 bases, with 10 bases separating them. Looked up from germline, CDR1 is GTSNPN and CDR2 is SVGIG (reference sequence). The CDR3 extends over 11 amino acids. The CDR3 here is CAWSQSRGYTF. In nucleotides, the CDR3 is TGTGCCTGGAGCCAGAGCAGGGGCTACACCTTC.

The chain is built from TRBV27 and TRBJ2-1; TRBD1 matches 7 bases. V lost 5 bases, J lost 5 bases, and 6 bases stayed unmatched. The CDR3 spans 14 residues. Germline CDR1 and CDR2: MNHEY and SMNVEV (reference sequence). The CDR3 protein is CASSTPGQNNEQFF. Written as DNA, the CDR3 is TGTGCCAGCAGTACGCCGGGACAGAACAATGAGCAGTTCTTC.

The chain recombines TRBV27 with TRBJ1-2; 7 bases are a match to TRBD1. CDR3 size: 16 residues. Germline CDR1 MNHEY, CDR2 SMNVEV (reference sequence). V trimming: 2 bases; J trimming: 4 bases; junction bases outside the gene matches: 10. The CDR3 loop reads CASSLNGGGGGYGYTF. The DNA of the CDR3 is TGTGCCAGCAGTTTAAATGGAGGGGGCGGAGGCTATGGCTACACCTTC.

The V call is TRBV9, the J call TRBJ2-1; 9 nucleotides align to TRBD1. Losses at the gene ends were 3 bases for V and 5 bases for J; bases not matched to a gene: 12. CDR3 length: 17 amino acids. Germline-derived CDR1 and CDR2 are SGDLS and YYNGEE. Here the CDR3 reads CASSAPLRDRANNEQFF. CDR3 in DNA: TGTGCCAGCAGCGCCCCGCTCCGGGACAGGGCAAACAATGAGCAGTTCTTC.

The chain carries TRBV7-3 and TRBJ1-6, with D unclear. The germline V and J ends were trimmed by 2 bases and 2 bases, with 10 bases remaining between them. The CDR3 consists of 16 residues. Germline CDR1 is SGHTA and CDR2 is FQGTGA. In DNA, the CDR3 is TGTGCCAGCAGCTTAGACGGGAAACCCTATAATTCACCCCTCCACTTT. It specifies CASSLDGKPYNSPLHF. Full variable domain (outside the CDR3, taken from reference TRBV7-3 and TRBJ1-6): GAGVSQTPSNKVTEKGKYVELRCDPISGHTALYWYRQSLGQGPEFLIYFQGTGAADDSGLPNDRFFAVRPEGSVSTLKIQRTERGDSAVYLCASSLDGKPYNSPLHFGNGTRLTVT.

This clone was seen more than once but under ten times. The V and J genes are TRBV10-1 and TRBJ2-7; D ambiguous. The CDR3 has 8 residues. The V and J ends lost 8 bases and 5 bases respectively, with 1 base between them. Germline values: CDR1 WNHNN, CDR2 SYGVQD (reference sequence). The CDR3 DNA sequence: TGCGCCAGCGACGAGCAGTACTTC. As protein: CASDEQYF.

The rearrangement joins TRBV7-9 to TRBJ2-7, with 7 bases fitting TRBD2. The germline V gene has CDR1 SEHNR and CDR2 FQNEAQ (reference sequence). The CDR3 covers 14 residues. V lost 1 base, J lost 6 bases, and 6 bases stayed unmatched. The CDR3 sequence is CASSLVAGVAEQYF. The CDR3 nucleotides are TGTGCCAGCAGCTTAGTTGCGGGAGTAGCCGAGCAGTACTTC.

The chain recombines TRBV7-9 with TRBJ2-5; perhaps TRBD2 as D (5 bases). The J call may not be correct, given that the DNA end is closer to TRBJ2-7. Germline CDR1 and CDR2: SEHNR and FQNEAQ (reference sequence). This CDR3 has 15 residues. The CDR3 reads CASSLGRLERYEQYF. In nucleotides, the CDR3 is TGTGCCAGCAGCTTAGGGAGGTTGGAGAGATACGAGCAGTACTTC.

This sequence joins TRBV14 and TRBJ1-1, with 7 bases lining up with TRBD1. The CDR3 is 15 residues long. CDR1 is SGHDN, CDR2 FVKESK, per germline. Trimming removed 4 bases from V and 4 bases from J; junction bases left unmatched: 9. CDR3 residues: CASSRIQGSSTEAFF. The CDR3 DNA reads TGTGCCAGCAGCCGCATACAGGGGTCGAGCACTGAAGCTTTCTTT.

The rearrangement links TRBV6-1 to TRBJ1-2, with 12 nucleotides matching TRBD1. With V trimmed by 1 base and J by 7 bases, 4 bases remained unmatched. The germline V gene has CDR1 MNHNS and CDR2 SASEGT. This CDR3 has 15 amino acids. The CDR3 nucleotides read TGTGCCAGCAGTGAAGGGGACAGGGGGCAAGGTGGCTACACCTTC. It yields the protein CASSEGDRGQGGYTF.

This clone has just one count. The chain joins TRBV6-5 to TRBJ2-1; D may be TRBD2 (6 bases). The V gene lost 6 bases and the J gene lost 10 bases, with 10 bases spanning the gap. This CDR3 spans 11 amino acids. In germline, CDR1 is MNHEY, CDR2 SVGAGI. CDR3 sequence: CASSVEGEQFF. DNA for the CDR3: TGTGCCAGCAGCGTGGAGGGCGAGCAGTTCTTC.

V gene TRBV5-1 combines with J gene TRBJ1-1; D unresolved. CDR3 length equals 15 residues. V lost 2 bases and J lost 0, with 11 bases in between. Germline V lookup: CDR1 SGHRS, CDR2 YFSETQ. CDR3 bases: TGCGCCAGCAGCTTAACCTCGTCAATGAACACTGAAGCTTTCTTT. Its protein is CASSLTSSMNTEAFF.

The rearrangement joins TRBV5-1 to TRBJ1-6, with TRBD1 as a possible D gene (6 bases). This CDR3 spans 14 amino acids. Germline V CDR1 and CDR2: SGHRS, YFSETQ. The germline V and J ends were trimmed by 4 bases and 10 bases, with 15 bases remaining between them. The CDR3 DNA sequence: TGCGCCAGCAGCATGGGACAAAGCTCCTCACCCCTCCACTTT. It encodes CASSMGQSSSPLHF. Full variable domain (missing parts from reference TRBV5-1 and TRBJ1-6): KAGVTQTPRYLIKTRGQQVTLSCSPISGHRSVSWYQQTPGQGLQFLFEYFSETQRNKGNFPGRFSGRQFSNSRSEMNVSTLELGDSALYLCASSMGQSSSPLHFGNGTRLTVT.

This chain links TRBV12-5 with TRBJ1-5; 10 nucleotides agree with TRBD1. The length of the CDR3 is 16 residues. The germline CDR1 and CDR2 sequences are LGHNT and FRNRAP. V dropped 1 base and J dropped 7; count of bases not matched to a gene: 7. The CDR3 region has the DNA TGTGCTAGTGGTTTGGCAGGGACAGGGGATAGACAGCCCCAGCATTTT. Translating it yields CASGLAGTGDRQPQHF.

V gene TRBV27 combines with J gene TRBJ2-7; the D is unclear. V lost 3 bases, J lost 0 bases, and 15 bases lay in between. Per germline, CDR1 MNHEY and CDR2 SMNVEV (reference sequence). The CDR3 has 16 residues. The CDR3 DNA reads TGTGCCAGCAGTTTCTACGGGCGGATGAGCTCCTACGAGCAGTACTTC. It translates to CASSFYGRMSSYEQYF.

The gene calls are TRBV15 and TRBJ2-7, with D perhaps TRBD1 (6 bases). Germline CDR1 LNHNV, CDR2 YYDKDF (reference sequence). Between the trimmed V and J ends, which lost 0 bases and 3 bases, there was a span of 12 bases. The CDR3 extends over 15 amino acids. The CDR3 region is CATSRDQQGHYEQYF. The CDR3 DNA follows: TGTGCCACCAGCAGAGATCAACAGGGCCACTACGAGCAGTACTTC.

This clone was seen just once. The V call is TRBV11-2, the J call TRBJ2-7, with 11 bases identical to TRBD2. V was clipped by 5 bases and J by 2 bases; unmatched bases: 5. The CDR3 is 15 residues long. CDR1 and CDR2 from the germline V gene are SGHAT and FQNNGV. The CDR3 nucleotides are TGTGCCAGCAGCCTTAGCGGGAGGGCCACCTACGAGCAGTACTTC. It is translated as CASSLSGRATYEQYF. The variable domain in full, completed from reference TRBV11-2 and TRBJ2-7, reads EAGVAQSPRYKIIEKRQSVAFWCNPISGHATLYWYQQILGQGPKLLIQFQNNGVVDDSQLPKDRFSAERLKGVDSTLKIQPAKLEDSAVYLCASSLSGRATYEQYFGPGTRLTVT.

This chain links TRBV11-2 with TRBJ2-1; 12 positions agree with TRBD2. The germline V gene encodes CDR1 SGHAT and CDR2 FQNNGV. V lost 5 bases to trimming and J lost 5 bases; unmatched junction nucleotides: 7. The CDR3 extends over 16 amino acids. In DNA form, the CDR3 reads TGTGCCAGCAGCCCCAGACTAGCGGGAGTCCACAATGAGCAGTTCTTC. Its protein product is CASSPRLAGVHNEQFF.

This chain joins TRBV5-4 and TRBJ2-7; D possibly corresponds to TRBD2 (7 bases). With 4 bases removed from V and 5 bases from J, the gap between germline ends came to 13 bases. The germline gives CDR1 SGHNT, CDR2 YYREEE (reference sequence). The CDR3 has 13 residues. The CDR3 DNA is TGTGCCAGCAGCGGAGGCGGGGGCCACGAGCAGTACTTC. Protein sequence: CASSGGGGHEQYF.

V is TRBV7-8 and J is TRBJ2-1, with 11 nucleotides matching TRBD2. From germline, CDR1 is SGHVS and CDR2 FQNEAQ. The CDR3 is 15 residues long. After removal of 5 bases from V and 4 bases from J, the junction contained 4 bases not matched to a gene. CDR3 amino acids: CASSGGTSGYNEQFF. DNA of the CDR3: TGTGCCAGCAGCGGCGGGACTAGCGGTTACAATGAGCAGTTCTTC.

The CDR3: CASSLGGGSRYGYTF. The CDR3 DNA reads TGTGCCAGCAGCTTGGGAGGGGGAAGCCGCTATGGCTACACCTTC. The rearrangement links TRBV5-4 to TRBJ1-2, with D possibly being TRBD1 (6 bases). V lost 0 bases and J 4 bases, leaving 13 bases between the germline ends. This CDR3 spans 15 amino acids. Germline V gives CDR1 SGHNT, CDR2 YYREEE (reference sequence).

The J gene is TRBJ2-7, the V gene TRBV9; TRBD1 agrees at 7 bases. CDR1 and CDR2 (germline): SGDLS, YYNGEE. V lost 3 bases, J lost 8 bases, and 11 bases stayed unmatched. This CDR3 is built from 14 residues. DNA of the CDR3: TGTGCCAGCAGCGCTTCGGGACAGTACGTCAAGCAGTACTTC. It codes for CASSASGQYVKQYF.

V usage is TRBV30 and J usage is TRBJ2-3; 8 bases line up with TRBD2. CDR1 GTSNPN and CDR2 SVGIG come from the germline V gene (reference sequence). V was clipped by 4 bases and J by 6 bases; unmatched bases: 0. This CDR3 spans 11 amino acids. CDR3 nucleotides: TGTGCCTGGACGGGAGGGGATACGCAGTATTTT. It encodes CAWTGGDTQYF.

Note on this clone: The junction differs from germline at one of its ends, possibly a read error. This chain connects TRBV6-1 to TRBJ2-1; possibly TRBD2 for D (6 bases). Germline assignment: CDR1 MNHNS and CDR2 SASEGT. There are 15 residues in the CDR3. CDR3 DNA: TGTGCCATCAGTGAGTCGGACTACTCCTACAATGAGCAGTTCTTC. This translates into CAISESDYSYNEQFF.

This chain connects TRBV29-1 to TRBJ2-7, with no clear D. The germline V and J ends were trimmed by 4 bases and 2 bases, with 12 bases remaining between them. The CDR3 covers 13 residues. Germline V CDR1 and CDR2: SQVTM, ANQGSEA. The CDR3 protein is CSVVYSDTYEQYF. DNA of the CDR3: TGCAGCGTTGTCTACAGTGACACCTACGAGCAGTACTTC.

CDR3 in amino acids: CASVISGVTEAFF. The CDR3 nucleotides read TGTGCCAGCGTCATCTCAGGGGTGACTGAAGCTTTCTTT. This chain joins TRBV28 and TRBJ1-1, with D possibly TRBD1 on 6 matching bases. The CDR3 runs 13 residues. From germline, CDR1 is MDHEN and CDR2 SYDVKM. V lost 8 bases and J lost 5, with 15 bases in between.

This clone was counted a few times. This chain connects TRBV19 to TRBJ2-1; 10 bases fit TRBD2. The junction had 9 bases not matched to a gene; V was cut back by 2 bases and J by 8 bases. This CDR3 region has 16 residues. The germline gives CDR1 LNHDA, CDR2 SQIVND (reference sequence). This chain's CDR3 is CASSISSGRTRDEQFF. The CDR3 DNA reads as TGTGCCAGTAGTATAAGTAGCGGGAGGACCAGGGATGAGCAGTTCTTC.